What follows is one T cell receptor (beta chain) and its context. Its antigen is undetermined. Between the trimmed V and J ends, which lost 4 bases and 8 bases, there was a span of 15 bases. The CDR3 is 14 amino acids. Germline assignment: CDR1 LGHDT and CDR2 YNNKEL (reference sequence). The data stem from a study of T cell repertoires in cytomegalovirus infection. Using its own MiXCR run on the reads, TCRdb lists one record per CDR3 protein. The sample yields approximately 89,000 distinct CDR3 sequences, about 29% seen once. Regarding the study as a whole: There were HLA-C-restricted CMV-specific TCR beta clonotypes dominating the ex vivo response.

The chain combines TRBV3-1 with TRBJ2-1; D may correspond to TRBD1 or TRBD2 (5 bases each). This receptor was taken from a human donor in good health (CMV status not recorded). Some clones in this sample may be carry-over from other donors' samples. Specimen: CD8+ T cells from cultured PBMCs, collected from culture after CMV antigen stimulation. In DNA form, the CDR3 reads TGTGCCAGCAGCCGAACCGGGACCCGGGATGAGCAGTTCTTC. Protein product: CASSRTGTRDEQFF.